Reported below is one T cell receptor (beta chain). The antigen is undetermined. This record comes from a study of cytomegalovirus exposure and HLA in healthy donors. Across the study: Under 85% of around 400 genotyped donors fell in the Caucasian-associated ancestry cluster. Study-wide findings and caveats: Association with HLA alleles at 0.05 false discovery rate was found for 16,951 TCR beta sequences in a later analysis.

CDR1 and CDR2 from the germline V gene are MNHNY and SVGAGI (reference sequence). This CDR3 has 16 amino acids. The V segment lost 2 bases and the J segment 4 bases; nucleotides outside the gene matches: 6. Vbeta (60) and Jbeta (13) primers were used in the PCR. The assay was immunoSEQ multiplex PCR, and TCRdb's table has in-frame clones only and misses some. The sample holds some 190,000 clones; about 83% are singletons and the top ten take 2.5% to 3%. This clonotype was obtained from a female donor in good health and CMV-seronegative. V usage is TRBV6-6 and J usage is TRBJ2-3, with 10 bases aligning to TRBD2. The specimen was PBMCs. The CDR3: CASSYGSGRVADTQYF. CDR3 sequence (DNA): TGTGCCAGCAGTTACGGGAGCGGGAGGGTAGCAGATACGCAGTATTTT.